This T cell receptor beta chain was profiled in a study of early T cells in non-severe SARS-CoV-2 infection. This clonotype appeared many times. Its target is unknown. cDNA molecules, individually, were tagged with unique molecular identifiers. TCRdb analysed the 5' RACE reads with MiXCR anew, one entry per CDR3 protein. The sample holds about 26,000 distinct CDR3 sequences, roughly 4.2% seen once. With 4 bases clipped from V and 5 bases from J, the junction kept 13 bases outside the gene matches. CDR1 and CDR2 from the germline V gene are SGHVS and FQNEAQ. The CDR3 extends over 17 amino acids. Study-wide results and caveats: Lookups in VDJdb leaned toward anti-spike CD8 responses and missed private and CD4 specificities.

The sequenced material came from whole blood. The clonotype was recovered from an adult who was a healthcare worker with PCR-confirmed SARS-CoV-2 infection or an uninfected control (not recorded which). The chain combines TRBV7-8 with TRBJ2-1; 8 positions match TRBD1. Here the CDR3 DNA reads TGTGCCAGCAGCTATTTGTCGGGACAGGCCCCTGACAATGAGCAGTTCTTC. Protein product: CASSYLSGQAPDNEQFF. The variable domain in full, with the rest retrieved from reference TRBV7-8 and TRBJ2-1, is GAGVSQSPRYKVAKRGQDVALRCDPISGHVSLFWYQQALGQGPEFLTYFQNEAQLDKSGLPSDRFFAERPEGSVSTLKIQRTQQEDSAVYLCASSYLSGQAPDNEQFFGPGTRLTVL.